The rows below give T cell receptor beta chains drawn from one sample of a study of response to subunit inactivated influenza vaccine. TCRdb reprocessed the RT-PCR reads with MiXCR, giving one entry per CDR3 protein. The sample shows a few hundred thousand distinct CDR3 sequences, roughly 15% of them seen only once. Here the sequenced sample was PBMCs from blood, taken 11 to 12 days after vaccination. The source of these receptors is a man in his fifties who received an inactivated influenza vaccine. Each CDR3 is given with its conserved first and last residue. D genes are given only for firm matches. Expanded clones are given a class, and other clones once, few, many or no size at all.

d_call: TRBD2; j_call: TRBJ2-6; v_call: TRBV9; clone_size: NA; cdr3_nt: TGTGCCAGCAGCGTAGAGGTGGGGGGGGTCGGGGCCAACGTCCTGACTTTC; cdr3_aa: CASSVEVGGVGANVLTF
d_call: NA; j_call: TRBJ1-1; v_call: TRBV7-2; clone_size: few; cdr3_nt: TGTGCCTCGAAAAGGGGTCGGATGAACACTGAAGCTTTCTTT; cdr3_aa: CASKRGRMNTEAFF
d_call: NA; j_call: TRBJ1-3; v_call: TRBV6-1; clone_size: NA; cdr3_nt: TGTGCCAGCGGTGAGACTGGAAACACCATATATTTT; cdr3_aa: CASGETGNTIYF
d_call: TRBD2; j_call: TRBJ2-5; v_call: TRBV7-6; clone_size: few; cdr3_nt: TGTGCCAGCAGCTTATTTTCCGGGGGGGAGACCCAGTACTTC; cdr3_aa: CASSLFSGGETQYF
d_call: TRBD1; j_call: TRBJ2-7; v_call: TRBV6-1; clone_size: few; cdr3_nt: TGTGCCAGCAGCCCGACAGGGATGAGCTCCTACGAGCAGTACTTC; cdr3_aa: CASSPTGMSSYEQYF
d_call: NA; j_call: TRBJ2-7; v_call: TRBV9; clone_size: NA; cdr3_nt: TGTGCCAGCAGCGTAGGGGTGGACCACTACTACGAGCAGTACTTC; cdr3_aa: CASSVGVDHYYEQYF
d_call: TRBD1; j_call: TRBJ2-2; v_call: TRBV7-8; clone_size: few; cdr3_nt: TGTGCCAGCAGCTTATCAGGGGGTATCATTAACACCGGGGAGCTGTTTTTT; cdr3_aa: CASSLSGGIINTGELFF
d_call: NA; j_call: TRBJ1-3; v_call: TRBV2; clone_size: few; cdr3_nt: TGTGCCAGCAGTCCCTCCCCAGGCCCCTCTGGAAACACCATATATTTT; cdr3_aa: CASSPSPGPSGNTIYF
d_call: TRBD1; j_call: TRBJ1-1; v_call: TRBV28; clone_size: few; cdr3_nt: TGTGCCAGCAGCAGTACCGGGACAGGAAAGAGGTGGGCTTTCTTT; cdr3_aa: CASSSTGTGKRWAFF
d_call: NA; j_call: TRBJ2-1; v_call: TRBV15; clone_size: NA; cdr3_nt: TGTGCCACCAGCAGAGATTTGAGCTCCTACAATGAGCAGTTCTTC; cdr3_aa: CATSRDLSSYNEQFF
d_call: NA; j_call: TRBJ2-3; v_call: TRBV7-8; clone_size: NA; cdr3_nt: TGTGCCAGCAGCGCCCTGGCGGATACGCAGTATTTT; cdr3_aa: CASSALADTQYF
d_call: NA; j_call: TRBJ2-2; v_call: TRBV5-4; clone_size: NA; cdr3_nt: TGTGCCAGCAGCTCGCTGGCGGGGACCCACACCGGGGAGCTGTTTTTT; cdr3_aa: CASSSLAGTHTGELFF
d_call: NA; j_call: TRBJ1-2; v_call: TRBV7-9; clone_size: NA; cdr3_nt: TGTGCCAGCAGCTTACGCGCAATCTATGGCTACACCTTC; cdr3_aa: CASSLRAIYGYTF
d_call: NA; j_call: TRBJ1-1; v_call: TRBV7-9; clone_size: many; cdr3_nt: TGTGCCAGCAGCTTAGGGAGCACTGAAGCTTTCTTT; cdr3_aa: CASSLGSTEAFF
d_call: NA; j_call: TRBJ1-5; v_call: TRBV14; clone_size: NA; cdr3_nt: TGTGCCAGCAGTCCCCTGGACAGTCCCAATCAGCCCCAGCATTTT; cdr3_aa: CASSPLDSPNQPQHF
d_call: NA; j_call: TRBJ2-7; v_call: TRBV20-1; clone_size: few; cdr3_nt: TGCAGTGCTAGACTTTGGACAGTATCCTACGAGCAGTACTTC; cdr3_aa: CSARLWTVSYEQYF
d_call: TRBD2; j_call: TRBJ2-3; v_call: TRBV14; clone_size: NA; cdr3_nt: TGTGCCAGCAGCTCAAGATATTCAGCGGGGCTTCCAGATACGCAGTATTTT; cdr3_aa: CASSSRYSAGLPDTQYF
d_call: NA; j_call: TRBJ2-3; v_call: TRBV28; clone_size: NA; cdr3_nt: TGTGCCAGCAGTTTAAGCGACGTCAGCTGGTACACAGATACGCAGTATTTT; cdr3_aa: CASSLSDVSWYTDTQYF
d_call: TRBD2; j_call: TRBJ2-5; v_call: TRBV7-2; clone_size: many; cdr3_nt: TGTGCCAGCAGCATTAGCGGGGGTCGGGGCCAGTACTTC; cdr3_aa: CASSISGGRGQYF
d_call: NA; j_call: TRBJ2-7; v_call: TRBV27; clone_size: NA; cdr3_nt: TGTGCCAGCAGGAACAGGGGTGCGGGGGAGCAGTACTTC; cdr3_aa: CASRNRGAGEQYF
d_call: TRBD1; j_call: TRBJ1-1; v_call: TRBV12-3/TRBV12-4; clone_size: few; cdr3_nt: TGTGCCAGCAGTTTAGTGGCAGGGGGTTGGACTGAAGCTTTCTTT; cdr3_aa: CASSLVAGGWTEAFF
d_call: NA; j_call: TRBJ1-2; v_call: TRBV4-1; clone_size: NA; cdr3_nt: TGCGCCAGCAGCCAAGATATGCGGTCTAACTATGGCTACACCTTC; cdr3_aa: CASSQDMRSNYGYTF
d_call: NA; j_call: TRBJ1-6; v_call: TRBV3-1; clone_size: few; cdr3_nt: TGTGCCAGCAGCCAAGTTCACTCACGACAGGCCAATTCACCCCTCCACTTT; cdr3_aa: CASSQVHSRQANSPLHF
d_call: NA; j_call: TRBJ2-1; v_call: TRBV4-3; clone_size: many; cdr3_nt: TGCGCCAGCAGCCAAGGCCCCGGCCTTCGGGTTAATGAGCAGTTCTTC; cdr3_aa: CASSQGPGLRVNEQFF
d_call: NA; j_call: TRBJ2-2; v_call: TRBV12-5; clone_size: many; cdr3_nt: TGTGCTAGTGGTTTGGCGCGATCTAGGAACACCGGGGAGCTGTTTTTT; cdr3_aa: CASGLARSRNTGELFF
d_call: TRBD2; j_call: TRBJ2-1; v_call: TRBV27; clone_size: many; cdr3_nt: TGTGCCAGCAGTTCCGCGGCGGGGGTGGGCAATGAGCAGTTCTTC; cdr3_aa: CASSSAAGVGNEQFF